This T cell receptor beta chain was captured by sequencing in a study of T cell repertoires in cytomegalovirus infection. Many counts were recorded for this clonotype. Its antigen remains unknown. General observations from the study: CMV-specific HLA-C-restricted TCR beta clonotypes dominated the ex vivo response. Summed public TCR beta family frequency identified CMV carriers bearing the relevant HLA.

Using its own MiXCR run on the reads, TCRdb lists one record per CDR3 protein. The sample comprises 62,000 or so distinct CDR3 sequences, about 19% of which are singletons, and about 69% rests with the top ten. Trimming cost V 0 bases and J 2 bases, with 14 bases left between them. The CDR3 consists of 16 residues. Germline V CDR1 and CDR2: DFQATT, SNEGSKA (reference sequence). V is TRBV20-1 and J is TRBJ1-5, with a possible D match to TRBD1 (5 bases). The TCR comes from a human donor in good health (CMV status not recorded). Some clones in this sample may be carry-over from other donors' samples. Source: CD8+ T cells from cultured PBMCs, taken from culture after CMV antigen stimulation. This CDR3 is CSARDRLTGGNQPQHF. The CDR3 coding sequence is TGCAGTGCTAGAGATAGGCTCACAGGAGGCAATCAGCCCCAGCATTTT.